What follows is one T cell receptor (beta chain) and its context. Which antigen it targets is not known. No per-base quality is available; no much larger clone lies one base away. Germline trimming amounts to 4 bases on V and 2 bases on J, with 18 as the count of junction bases outside the gene matches. The germline V gene encodes CDR1 LGHDT and CDR2 YNNKEL (reference sequence). Taken from cysteine to phenylalanine, the CDR3 has 20 residues. The CDR3 DNA has 60 bases and is translated from base 1. In the prospective study, participants were roughly 18 to 100 years old, resided in 24 geographic areas of the United States, and were enrolled through a virtual design. Cohort assignment in the prospective study relied on participant-reported clinical history from a screening survey and a study questionnaire. In the prospective study, whole blood, serum and a nasopharyngeal or oropharyngeal swab were collected from each participant by mobile phlebotomists. Prospective study participants could optionally give additional blood draws and questionnaires over an approximately 2-month period. Before DNA extraction, prospective study blood samples were shipped either frozen or at room temperature.

The sample comes from a study of blood T cell repertoires in COVID-19 (dated by TCRdb to 2019 to 2021). Broadly, across the study: The collaborator samples originated in the United States, Italy and Spain and spanned the acute and convalescent phases of COVID-19. The material from the prospective study consisted of cDNA or gDNA derived from T cells, B-cell-depleted T cells, or PBMCs. Where HLA class I and class II types were available, the types were taken from metadata supplied by the sample provider, not from assay-based typing. The samples were drawn from the first 160 participants of the ongoing ImmuneRACE study and from under 1,500 subjects provided by 6 global collaborators. The repertoires were released in a freely available public database intended as a resource for research on the immune response to SARS-CoV-2. Sample metadata almost always included a de-identified subject ID, COVID-19 status, age in years and sex. Deeply sampled blood TCRbeta repertoires from subjects exposed to, actively infected with, or recovered from COVID-19 were included in the dataset.

The immunoSEQ Assay, a bias-controlled multiplex PCR, was used to amplify TCRbeta CDR3 regions from genomic DNA. The paper's data handling went like this. The number of nucleated cells in each sample was estimated from the amplification of reference gene primers within the assay. Sequence reads were collapsed and filtered to measure the absolute abundance of every unique TCRbeta CDR3 rearrangement. Productive Simpson clonality was computed per sample as the square root of Simpson's diversity index over productive rearrangements. TCRdb took this table from immuneACCESS and kept in-frame rearrangements with V and J called. Such tables lack part of the clones; where checked against another copy, unresolved V genes explain under half of the gap, and the rest is unexplained. V and J calls and clone size are those listed in that table; D and trimming were worked out from the DNA. The sample table records some 190,000 clones; approximately 73% of these occur just once. The top ten hold roughly 17% of the sample.

Overall study results and their limits: Clinical and demographic metadata were provided uncurated, with the amount varying by source and participant.

Specimen: PBMCs or T cells enriched from blood (not recorded which). The receptor chain draws on TRBV3-1 (or the pseudogene TRBV3-2) and TRBJ2-5; the junction holds 11 bases that match TRBD2. The receptor was isolated from a woman in her forties or fifties with acute COVID-19. Here the CDR3 is given as CASSPEESLAGDPIQETQYF. The DNA reads as follows: TGTGCCAGCAGCCCTGAGGAGTCACTAGCGGGGGACCCGATTCAAGAGACCCAGTACTTC.